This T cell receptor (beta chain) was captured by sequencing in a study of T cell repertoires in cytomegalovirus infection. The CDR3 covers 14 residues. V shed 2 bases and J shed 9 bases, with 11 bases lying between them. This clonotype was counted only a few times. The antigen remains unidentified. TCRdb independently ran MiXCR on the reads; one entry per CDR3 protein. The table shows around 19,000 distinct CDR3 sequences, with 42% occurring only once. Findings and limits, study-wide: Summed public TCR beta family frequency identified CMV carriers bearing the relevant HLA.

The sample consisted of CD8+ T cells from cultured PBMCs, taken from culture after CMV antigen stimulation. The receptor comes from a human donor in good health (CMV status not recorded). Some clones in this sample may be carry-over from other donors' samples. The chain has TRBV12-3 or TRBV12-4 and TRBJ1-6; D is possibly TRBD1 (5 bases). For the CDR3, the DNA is TGTGCCAGCAGTTTAACCGACAGCTCTTCACCCCTCCACTTT. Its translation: CASSLTDSSSPLHF.